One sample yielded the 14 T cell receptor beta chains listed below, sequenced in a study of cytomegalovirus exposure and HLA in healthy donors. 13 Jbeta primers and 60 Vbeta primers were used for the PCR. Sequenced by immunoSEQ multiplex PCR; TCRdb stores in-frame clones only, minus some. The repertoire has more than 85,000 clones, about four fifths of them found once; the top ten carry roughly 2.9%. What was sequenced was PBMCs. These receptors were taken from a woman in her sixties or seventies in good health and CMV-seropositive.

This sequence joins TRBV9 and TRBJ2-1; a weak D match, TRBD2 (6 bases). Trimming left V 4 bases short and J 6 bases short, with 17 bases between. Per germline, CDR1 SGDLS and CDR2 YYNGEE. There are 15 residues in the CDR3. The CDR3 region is CASSPRLGDRNEQFF. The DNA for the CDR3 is TGTGCCAGCAGCCCCCGACTAGGGGACCGCAATGAGCAGTTCTTC.

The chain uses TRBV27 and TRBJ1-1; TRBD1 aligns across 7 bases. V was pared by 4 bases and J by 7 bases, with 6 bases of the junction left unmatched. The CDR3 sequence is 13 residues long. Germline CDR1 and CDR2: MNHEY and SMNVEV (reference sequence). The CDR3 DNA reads TGTGCCAGCAGTTACGGGACAGAGCGTGAAGCTTTCTTT. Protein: CASSYGTEREAFF.

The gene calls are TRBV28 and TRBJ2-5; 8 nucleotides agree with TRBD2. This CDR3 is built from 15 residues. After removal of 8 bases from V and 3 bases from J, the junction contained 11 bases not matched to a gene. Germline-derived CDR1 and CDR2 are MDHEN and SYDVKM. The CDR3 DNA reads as TGTGCCAGCCGGGGGGGAGGGGCGAGGAAAGAGACCCAGTACTTC. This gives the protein CASRGGGARKETQYF. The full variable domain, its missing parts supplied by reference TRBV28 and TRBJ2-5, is DVKVTQSSRYLVKRTGEKVFLECVQDMDHENMFWYRQDPGLGLRLIYFSYDVKMKEKGDIPEGYSVSREKKERFSLILESASTNQTSMYLCASRGGGARKETQYFGPGTRLLVL.

CDR3 loop: CSANGGYTF. The CDR3 DNA reads as TGCAGTGCTAACGGTGGCTACACCTTC. The rearrangement uses TRBV20-1 and TRBJ1-2; D is unresolved. This CDR3 comprises 9 residues. V was clipped by 4 bases and J by 7 bases, with 4 bases between them. Germline CDR1 and CDR2: DFQATT and SNEGSKA (reference sequence).

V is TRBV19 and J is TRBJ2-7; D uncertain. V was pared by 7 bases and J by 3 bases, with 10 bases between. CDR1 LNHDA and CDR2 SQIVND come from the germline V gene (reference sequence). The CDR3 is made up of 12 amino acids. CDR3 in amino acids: CASISPGYEQYF. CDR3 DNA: TGTGCCAGTATATCTCCCGGCTACGAGCAGTACTTC.

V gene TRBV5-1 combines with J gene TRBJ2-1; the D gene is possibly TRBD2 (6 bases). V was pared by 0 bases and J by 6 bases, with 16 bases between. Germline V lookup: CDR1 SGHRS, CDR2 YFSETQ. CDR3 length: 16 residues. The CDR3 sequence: CASSLAPGDISNEQFF. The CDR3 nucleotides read TGCGCCAGCAGCTTGGCTCCGGGAGACATCTCCAATGAGCAGTTCTTC.

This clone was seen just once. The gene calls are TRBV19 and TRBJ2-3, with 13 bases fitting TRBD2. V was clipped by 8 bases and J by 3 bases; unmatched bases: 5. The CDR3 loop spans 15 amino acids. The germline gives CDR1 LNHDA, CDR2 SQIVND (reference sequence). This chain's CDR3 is CASQETSGRTDTQYF. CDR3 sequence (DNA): TGTGCCAGTCAAGAGACTAGCGGGAGGACAGATACGCAGTATTTT.

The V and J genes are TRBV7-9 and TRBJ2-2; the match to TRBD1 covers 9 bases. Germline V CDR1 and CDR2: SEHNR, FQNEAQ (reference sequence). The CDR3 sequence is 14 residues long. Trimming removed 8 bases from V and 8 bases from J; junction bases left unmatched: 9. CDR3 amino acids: CASSRTGVGGELFF. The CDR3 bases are TGTGCCAGCTCCAGGACAGGGGTTGGAGGGGAGCTGTTTTTT.

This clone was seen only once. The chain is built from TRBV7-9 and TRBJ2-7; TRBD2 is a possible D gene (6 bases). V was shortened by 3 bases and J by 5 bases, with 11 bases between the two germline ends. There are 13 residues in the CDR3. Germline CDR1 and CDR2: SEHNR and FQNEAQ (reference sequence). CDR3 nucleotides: TGTGCCAGCAGCTTGTTCGGGAGCCACGAGCAGTACTTC. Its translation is CASSLFGSHEQYF.

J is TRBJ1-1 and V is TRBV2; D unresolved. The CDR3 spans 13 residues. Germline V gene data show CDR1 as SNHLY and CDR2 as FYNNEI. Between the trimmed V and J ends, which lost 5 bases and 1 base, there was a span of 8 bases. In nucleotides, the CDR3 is TGTGCCAGCAGTCTCGAGGGGAACACTGAAGCTTTCTTT. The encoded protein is CASSLEGNTEAFF.

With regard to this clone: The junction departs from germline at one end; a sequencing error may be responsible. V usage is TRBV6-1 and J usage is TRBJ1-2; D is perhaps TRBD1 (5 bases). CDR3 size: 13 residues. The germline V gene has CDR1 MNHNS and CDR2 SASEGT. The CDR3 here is CYTGGSSNYGYTF. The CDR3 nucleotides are TGCTACACGGGGGGATCCTCCAACTATGGCTACACCTTC.

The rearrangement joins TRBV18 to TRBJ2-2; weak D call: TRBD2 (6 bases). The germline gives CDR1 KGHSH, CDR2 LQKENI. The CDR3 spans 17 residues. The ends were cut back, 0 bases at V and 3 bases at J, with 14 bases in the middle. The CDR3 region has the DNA TGTGCCAGCTCACCACCCTCCACTAGCAGAGACACCGGGGAGCTGTTTTTT. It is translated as CASSPPSTSRDTGELFF. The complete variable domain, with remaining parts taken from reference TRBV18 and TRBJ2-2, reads NAGVMQNPRHLVRRRGQEARLRCSPMKGHSHVYWYRQLPEEGLKFMVYLQKENIIDESGMPKERFSAEFPKEGPSILRIQQVVRGDSAAYFCASSPPSTSRDTGELFFGEGSRLTVL.

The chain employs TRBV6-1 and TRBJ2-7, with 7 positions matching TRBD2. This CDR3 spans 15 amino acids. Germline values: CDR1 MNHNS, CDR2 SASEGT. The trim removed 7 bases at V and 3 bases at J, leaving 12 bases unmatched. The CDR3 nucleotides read TGTGCCAGCACGGGACGCGGGAGAACCCGCTACGAGCAGTACTTC. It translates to CASTGRGRTRYEQYF.

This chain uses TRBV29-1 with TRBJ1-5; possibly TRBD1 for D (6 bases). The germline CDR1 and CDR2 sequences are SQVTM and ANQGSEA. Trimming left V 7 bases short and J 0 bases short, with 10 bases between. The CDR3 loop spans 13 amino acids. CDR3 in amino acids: CSAARGSNQPQHF. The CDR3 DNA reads TGCAGCGCGGCCAGGGGTAGCAATCAGCCCCAGCATTTT.